Below, 24 T cell receptor beta chains from the same sample are listed, as sequenced in a study of early T cells in non-severe SARS-CoV-2 infection. From the 5' RACE reads, TCRdb called clonotypes with MiXCR, one entry per CDR3 protein. The sample holds tens of thousands of distinct CDR3 sequences; about 11% are singletons and the top ten take 2.9%. Sequencing was performed on whole blood, taken at baseline. These receptors came from an adult who was a healthcare worker with PCR-confirmed SARS-CoV-2 infection or an uninfected control (not recorded which).

This clonotype occurred a few times. This sequence joins TRBV7-9 and TRBJ2-3; 7 bases align to TRBD2. Germline assignment: CDR1 SEHNR and CDR2 FQNEAQ (reference sequence). Trimming removed 8 bases from V and 4 bases from J; junction bases left unmatched: 9. The CDR3 contains 14 residues. CDR3 loop: CASSRERGADTQYF. The CDR3 coding sequence is TGTGCCAGCTCGCGCGAGCGGGGAGCAGATACGCAGTATTTT. Variable domain in full (rest from reference TRBV7-9 and TRBJ2-3): DTGVSQNPRHKITKRGQNVTFRCDPISEHNRLYWYRQTLGQGPEFLTYFQNEAQLEKSRLLSDRFSAERPKGSFSTLEIQRTEQGDSAMYLCASSRERGADTQYFGPGTRLTVL.

The chain links TRBV28 to TRBJ2-6, with 7 bases identical to TRBD1. Germline trimming cut 8 bases from V and 2 bases from J; bases unmatched to any gene: 3. The length of the CDR3 is 14 residues. The V gene's germline CDR1 is MDHEN and CDR2 SYDVKM. This CDR3 reads CASHQGAGANVLTF. CDR3 nucleotides: TGTGCCAGCCATCAGGGGGCTGGGGCCAACGTCCTGACTTTC.

The CDR3 DNA follows: TGTGCCAGCAGCCCACGGACTAGCGGAGCTTACGAGCAGTACTTC. This translates into CASSPRTSGAYEQYF. The chain recombines TRBV11-2 with TRBJ2-7, with TRBD2 matching over 10 bases. Germline V gene lookup returns CDR1 SGHAT and CDR2 FQNNGV. The V gene end was trimmed by 5 bases and the J gene end by 4 bases; junction bases not matched to a gene: 8. The CDR3 is 15 residues long.

In its sample, this clonotype was seen a few times. In DNA, the CDR3 is TGTGCCAGCGATAATACGCAGTATTTT. Protein: CASDNTQYF. The chain links TRBV6-9 to TRBJ2-3; D remains unclear. This CDR3 region has 9 residues. Trimming removed 8 bases from V and 7 bases from J, with 4 bases in between. Germline lookup yields CDR1 MNHGY and CDR2 SVAAGI.

This clonotype was found a few times. The chain uses TRBV29-1 and TRBJ1-2; D gene ambiguous. The V and J ends lost 3 bases and 8 bases respectively, with 1 base between them. CDR1 and CDR2 (germline): SQVTM, ANQGSEA. This CDR3 contains 8 residues. CDR3 sequence reads: CSVEGYTF. The CDR3, as DNA: TGCAGCGTTGAGGGCTACACCTTC.

This clonotype appeared a few times. The chain combines TRBV12-3 or TRBV12-4 with TRBJ1-2; TRBD1 aligns across 8 bases. Trimming removed 6 bases from V and 3 bases from J; junction bases left unmatched: 6. This CDR3 is built from 14 residues. In DNA form, the CDR3 reads TGTGCCAGCAGCCTGGACAGGGTGGACTATGGCTACACCTTC. Protein sequence: CASSLDRVDYGYTF.

This chain uses TRBV30 with TRBJ2-1; 7 positions match TRBD2. The CDR3 is 17 amino acids. The V and J ends lost 3 bases and 10 bases, in that order; junction bases with no gene match: 21. CDR1 and CDR2 (germline): GTSNPN, SVGIG (reference sequence). The CDR3 here is CAWRHSRLAIQPREQFF. DNA for the CDR3: TGTGCCTGGAGACACTCCCGACTAGCCATACAACCTCGAGAGCAGTTCTTC.

This clonotype was detected a few times. J is TRBJ1-2 and V is TRBV7-9, with unresolved D. This CDR3 contains 14 residues. Germline V gene data show CDR1 as SEHNR and CDR2 as FQNEAQ (reference sequence). V lost 5 bases to trimming and J lost 0 bases, with 10 bases between them. Here the CDR3 reads CASSPPESNYGYTF. In DNA, the CDR3 is TGTGCCAGCAGCCCCCCCGAATCTAACTATGGCTACACCTTC.

V usage is TRBV19 and J usage is TRBJ1-2; 8 bases line up with TRBD1. The CDR3 consists of 17 residues. Germline V gene data show CDR1 as LNHDA and CDR2 as SQIVND (reference sequence). The V and J ends lost 7 bases and 1 base, in that order; junction bases with no gene match: 14. The CDR3 region has the DNA TGTGCCAGTACCATCAGAGCGACAGGGGTTGTTAACTATGGCTACACCTTC. Its translation is CASTIRATGVVNYGYTF.

This clonotype was detected many times. This sequence joins TRBV5-1 and TRBJ2-5, with D perhaps TRBD1 or TRBD2 (5 bases each). V lost 5 bases and J lost 5, with 10 bases in between. The CDR3 length is 12 residues. Per the germline V gene, CDR1 is SGHRS and CDR2 is YFSETQ. CDR3: CASRYGAETQYF. The CDR3 DNA sequence: TGCGCCAGCAGGTACGGGGCTGAGACCCAGTACTTC.

The table lists this clonotype with many counts. The chain couples TRBV7-3 to TRBJ1-2; 7 bases agree with TRBD1. This CDR3 contains 17 residues. Trimming took 1 base from V and 1 from J; bases not matched to a gene: 9. Germline CDR1 reads SGHTA; CDR2 reads FQGTGA. CDR3 sequence: CASSLIPLTGLNYGYTF. The CDR3 DNA is TGTGCCAGCAGCTTAATCCCCTTGACAGGGCTTAACTATGGCTACACCTTC. Together with reference TRBV7-3 and TRBJ1-2, the CDR3 gives the full variable domain: GAGVSQTPSNKVTEKGKYVELRCDPISGHTALYWYRQSLGQGPEFLIYFQGTGAADDSGLPNDRFFAVRPEGSVSTLKIQRTERGDSAVYLCASSLIPLTGLNYGYTFGSGTRLTVV.

The chain combines TRBV5-5 with TRBJ2-5, with no clear D. The V end was cut by 4 bases, the J end by 2 bases, with 12 bases between. From germline, CDR1 is SGHKS and CDR2 YYEKEE (reference sequence). The CDR3 has 14 amino acids. Here the CDR3 DNA reads TGTGCCAGCAGCCGGACCCCTGGGCAAGAGACCCAGTACTTC. As protein: CASSRTPGQETQYF.

This clonotype was observed a handful of times. The rearrangement links TRBV7-9 to TRBJ2-2; a possible D gene is TRBD1 (5 bases). CDR3 length: 15 amino acids. V was clipped by 3 bases and J by 2 bases, with 10 bases between them. Germline V gene lookup returns CDR1 SEHNR and CDR2 FQNEAQ (reference sequence). CDR3 sequence reads: CASSFDRLNTGELFF. The CDR3 coding sequence is TGTGCCAGCAGCTTTGACAGATTAAACACCGGGGAGCTGTTTTTT.

The chain uses TRBV18 and TRBJ1-3; 7 bases match TRBD1. Germline trimming cut 4 bases from V and 4 bases from J; bases unmatched to any gene: 7. CDR1 and CDR2 (germline): KGHSH, LQKENI. This CDR3 is built from 15 residues. CDR3: CASSRGQQPGNTIYF. The CDR3 DNA is TGTGCCAGCTCACGGGGACAGCAGCCCGGAAACACCATATATTTT.

The chain links TRBV20-1 to TRBJ2-7; the match to TRBD2 covers 11 bases. V shed 0 bases and J 2 bases; nucleotides not matched to a gene: 3. Germline V gene sequence: CDR1 DFQATT, CDR2 SNEGSKA (reference sequence). The CDR3 contains 15 residues. The CDR3 DNA sequence: TGCAGTGCTAGAGATCGACTAGCGGGACCCTACGAGCAGTACTTC. Protein sequence: CSARDRLAGPYEQYF.

This clonotype showed up just a few times. The chain links TRBV11-2 to TRBJ2-6; either TRBD1 or TRBD2 may fit D (7 bases each). The CDR3 has 17 residues. In germline, CDR1 is SGHAT, CDR2 FQNNGV. The V gene lost 5 bases and the J gene lost 2 bases, with 16 bases spanning the gap. The DNA of the CDR3 is TGTGCCAGCAGCATCAGGGGGGGATACGCTGGGGCCAACGTCCTGACTTTC. Translating gives CASSIRGGYAGANVLTF.

This clonotype appeared many times. The chain joins TRBV7-2 to TRBJ1-1; no reliable D call. V was trimmed by 5 bases and J by 2 bases, leaving 12 bases between them. The CDR3 loop spans 14 amino acids. Per the germline V gene, CDR1 is SGHTA and CDR2 is FQGNSA. DNA of the CDR3: TGTGCCAGCAGCCCGATAGTGAGAAACACTGAAGCTTTCTTT. Translation gives CASSPIVRNTEAFF.

This clonotype is a singleton in its sample. The chain carries TRBV21-1 and TRBJ2-7. TRBV21-1 is a recognized pseudogene. This CDR3 has 16 amino acids. Here the CDR3 reads CASSKAPLRDSYEQYF. CDR3 in DNA: TGTGCCAGCAGCAAAGCGCCTTTGCGGGACTCCTACGAGCAGTACTTC.

At least ten counts were recorded for this clonotype. The rearrangement links TRBV7-2 to TRBJ2-3; D may be TRBD1 (5 bases). The V gene lost 5 bases and the J gene lost 4 bases, with 16 bases spanning the gap. The CDR3 runs 15 residues. The V gene's germline CDR1 is SGHTA and CDR2 FQGNSA. The CDR3 protein is CASSQDNQGADTQYF. The CDR3 nucleotides are TGTGCCAGCAGCCAGGACAACCAGGGCGCAGATACGCAGTATTTT.

This clonotype was observed at least ten times. The chain links TRBV7-2 to TRBJ1-5, with no clear D. V lost 0 bases to trimming and J lost 0 bases, with 6 bases between them. CDR3 length: 15 amino acids. CDR1 is SGHTA, CDR2 FQGNSA, per germline. The CDR3 sequence is CASSLAQTSNQPQHF. The CDR3 DNA sequence: TGTGCCAGCAGCTTAGCCCAGACTAGCAATCAGCCCCAGCATTTT.

The gene calls are TRBV3-1 and TRBJ1-2, with unresolved D. Deletions cut 0 bases from V and 4 bases from J, with 12 bases between. CDR3 length: 15 amino acids. CDR1 and CDR2 from the germline V gene are LGHDT and YNNKEL (reference sequence). The CDR3 region is CASSQDHGVAYGYTF. For the CDR3, the DNA is TGTGCCAGCAGCCAAGATCACGGGGTAGCCTATGGCTACACCTTC.

This clonotype has only a few counts. V is TRBV20-1 and J is TRBJ2-1; 8 positions match TRBD1. The J segment lost 9 bases and the V segment lost 5 bases, leaving 6 bases of the junction unmatched. The CDR3 covers 12 residues. The germline V gene encodes CDR1 DFQATT and CDR2 SNEGSKA (reference sequence). The CDR3 DNA follows: TGCAGTGCTCAGACAGGGGCGGGTGAGCAGTTCTTC. It codes for CSAQTGAGEQFF.

The J gene is TRBJ2-3, the V gene TRBV12-3 or TRBV12-4; no reliable D call. The CDR3 spans 14 residues. V lost 8 bases and J lost 4, with 16 bases in between. For the CDR3, the DNA is TGTGCCAGCCAGGACCGGACGGTGGCAGATACGCAGTATTTT. This codes for CASQDRTVADTQYF.

This clonotype has a count of ten or more. V gene TRBV7-9 combines with J gene TRBJ1-4, with 8 bases identical to TRBD1. The CDR3 runs to 14 residues. V trimming: 6 bases; J trimming: 7 bases; junction bases outside the gene matches: 7. Germline V CDR1 and CDR2: SEHNR, FQNEAQ (reference sequence). As DNA, the CDR3 is TGTGCCAGCAGACGGACAGGGTCGGGTGAAAAACTGTTTTTT. This gives the protein CASRRTGSGEKLFF.